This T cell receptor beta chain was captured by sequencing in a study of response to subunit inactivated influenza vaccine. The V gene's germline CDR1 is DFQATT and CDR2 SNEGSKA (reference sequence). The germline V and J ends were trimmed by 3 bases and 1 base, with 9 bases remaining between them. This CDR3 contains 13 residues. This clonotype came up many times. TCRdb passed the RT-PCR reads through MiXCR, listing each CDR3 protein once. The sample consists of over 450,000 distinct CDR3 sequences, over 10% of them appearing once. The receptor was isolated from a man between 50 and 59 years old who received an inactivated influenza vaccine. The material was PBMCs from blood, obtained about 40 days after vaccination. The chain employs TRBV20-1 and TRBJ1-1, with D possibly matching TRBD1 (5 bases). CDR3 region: CSARKQANTEAFF. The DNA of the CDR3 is TGCAGTGCTAGGAAACAGGCGAACACTGAAGCTTTCTTT.